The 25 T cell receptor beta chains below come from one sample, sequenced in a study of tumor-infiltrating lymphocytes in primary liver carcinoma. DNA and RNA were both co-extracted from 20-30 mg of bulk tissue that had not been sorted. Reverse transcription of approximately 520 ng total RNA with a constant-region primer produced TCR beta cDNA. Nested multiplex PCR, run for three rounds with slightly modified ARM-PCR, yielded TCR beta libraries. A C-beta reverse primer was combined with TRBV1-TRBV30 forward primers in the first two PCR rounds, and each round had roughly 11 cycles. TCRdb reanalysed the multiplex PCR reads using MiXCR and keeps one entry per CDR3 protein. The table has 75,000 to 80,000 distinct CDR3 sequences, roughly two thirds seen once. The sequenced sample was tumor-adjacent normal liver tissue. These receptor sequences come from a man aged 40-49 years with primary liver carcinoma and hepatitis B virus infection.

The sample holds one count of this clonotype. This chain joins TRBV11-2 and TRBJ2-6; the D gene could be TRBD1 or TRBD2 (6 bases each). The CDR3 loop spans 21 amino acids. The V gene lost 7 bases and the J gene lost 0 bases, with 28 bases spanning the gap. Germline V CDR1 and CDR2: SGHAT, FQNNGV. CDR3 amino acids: CASNMGGVRGISLSGANVLTF. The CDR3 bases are TGTGCCAGCAACATGGGGGGAGTCAGGGGCATTTCCCTCTCTGGGGCCAACGTCCTGACTTTC. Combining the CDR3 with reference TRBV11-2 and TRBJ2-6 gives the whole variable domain EAGVAQSPRYKIIEKRQSVAFWCNPISGHATLYWYQQILGQGPKLLIQFQNNGVVDDSQLPKDRFSAERLKGVDSTLKIQPAKLEDSAVYLCASNMGGVRGISLSGANVLTFGAGSRLTVL.

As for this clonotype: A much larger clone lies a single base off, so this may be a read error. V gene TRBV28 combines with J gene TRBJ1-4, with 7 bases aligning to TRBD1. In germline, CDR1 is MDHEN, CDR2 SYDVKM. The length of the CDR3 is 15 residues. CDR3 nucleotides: TGTGCCAGCAGTCCGACAGGGAACGTTAATGGAAAACTGTTTTTT. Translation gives CASSPTGNVNGKLFF. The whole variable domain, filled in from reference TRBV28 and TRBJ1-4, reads DVKVTQSSRYLVKRTGEKVFLECVQDMDHENMFWYRQDPGLGLRLIYFSYDVKMKEKGDIPEGYSVSREKKERFSLILESASTNQTSMYLCASSPTGNVNGKLFFGSGTQLSVL.

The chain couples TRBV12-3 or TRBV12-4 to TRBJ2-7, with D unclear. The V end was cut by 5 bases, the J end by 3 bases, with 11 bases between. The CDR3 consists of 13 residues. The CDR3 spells CASSVGKSYEQYF. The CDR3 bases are TGTGCCAGCAGTGTAGGGAAGAGCTACGAGCAGTACTTC.

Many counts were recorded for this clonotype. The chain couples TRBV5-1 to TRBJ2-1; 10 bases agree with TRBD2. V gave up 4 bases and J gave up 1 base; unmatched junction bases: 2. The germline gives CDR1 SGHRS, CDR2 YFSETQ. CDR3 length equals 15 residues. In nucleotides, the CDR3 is TGCGCCAGCAGCCTGGGACTAGCGTCCTACAATGAGCAGTTCTTC. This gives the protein CASSLGLASYNEQFF.

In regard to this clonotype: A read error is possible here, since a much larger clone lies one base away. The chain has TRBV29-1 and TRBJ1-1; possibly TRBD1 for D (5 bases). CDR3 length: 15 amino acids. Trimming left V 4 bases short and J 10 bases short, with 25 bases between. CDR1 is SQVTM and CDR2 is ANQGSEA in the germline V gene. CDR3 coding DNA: TGCAGCGTTGGTCCAGGGTGGGGTATGGTCGCTGGAGCTTTCTTT. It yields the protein CSVGPGWGMVAGAFF.

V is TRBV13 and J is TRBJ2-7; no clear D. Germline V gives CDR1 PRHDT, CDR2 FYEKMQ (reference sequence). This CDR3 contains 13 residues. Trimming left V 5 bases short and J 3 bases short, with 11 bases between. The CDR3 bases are TGTGCCAGCAGCGCGAGCGACGGCTACGAGCAGTACTTC. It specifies CASSASDGYEQYF. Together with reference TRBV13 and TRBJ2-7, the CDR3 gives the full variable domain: AAGVIQSPRHLIKEKRETATLKCYPIPRHDTVYWYQQGPGQDPQFLISFYEKMQSDKGSIPDRFSAQQFSDYHSELNMSSLELGDSALYFCASSASDGYEQYFGPGTRLTVT.

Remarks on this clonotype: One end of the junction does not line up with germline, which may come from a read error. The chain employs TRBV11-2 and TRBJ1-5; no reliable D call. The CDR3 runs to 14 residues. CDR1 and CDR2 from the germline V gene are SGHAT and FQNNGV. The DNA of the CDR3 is TGTGTCAGCAGCCGCGGGTCAAAAAATCAGCCCCAGCATTTT. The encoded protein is CVSSRGSKNQPQHF.

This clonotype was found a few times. The CDR3 sequence: CASSYSRCSGRETQYF. Written as DNA, the CDR3 is TGTGCCAGCAGCTACTCCCGTTGTAGCGGGAGAGAGACCCAGTACTTC. This sequence joins TRBV11-2 and TRBJ2-5, with 9 positions matching TRBD2. V trimming: 4 bases; J trimming: 4 bases; junction bases outside the gene matches: 10. Germline loops: CDR1 SGHAT, CDR2 FQNNGV. The CDR3 sequence is 16 residues long. Full variable domain (rest looked up from reference TRBV11-2 and TRBJ2-5): EAGVAQSPRYKIIEKRQSVAFWCNPISGHATLYWYQQILGQGPKLLIQFQNNGVVDDSQLPKDRFSAERLKGVDSTLKIQPAKLEDSAVYLCASSYSRCSGRETQYFGPGTRLLVL.

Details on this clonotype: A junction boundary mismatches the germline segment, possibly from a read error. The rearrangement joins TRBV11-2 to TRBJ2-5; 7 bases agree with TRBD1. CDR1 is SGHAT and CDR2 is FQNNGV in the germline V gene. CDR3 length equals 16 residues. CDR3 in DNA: TGTTCCAGCAGCCCAAGGGGACAGAAAAGACGAGAGACCCAGTACTTC. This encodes CSSSPRGQKRRETQYF.

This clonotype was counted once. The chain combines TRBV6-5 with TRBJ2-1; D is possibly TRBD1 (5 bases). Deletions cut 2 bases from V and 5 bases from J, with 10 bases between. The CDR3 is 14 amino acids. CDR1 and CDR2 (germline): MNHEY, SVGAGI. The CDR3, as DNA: TGTGCCAGCAGTTACCCCCCAGGGAACAATGAGCAGTTCTTC. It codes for CASSYPPGNNEQFF.

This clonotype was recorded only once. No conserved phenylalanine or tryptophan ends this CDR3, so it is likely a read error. CDR3 loop: CASSMGGDRGISLSGANVLTS. CDR3 in DNA: TGTGCCAGTAGCATGGGGGGAGACAGGGGCATTTCCCTCTCTGGGGCCAACGTCCTGACTTCC. This rearrangement joins TRBV11-2 to TRBJ2-6; 8 bases line up with TRBD1. J was trimmed by 0 bases and V by 9 bases; bases with no gene match: 22. In germline, CDR1 is SGHAT, CDR2 FQNNGV. CDR3 length: 21 residues.

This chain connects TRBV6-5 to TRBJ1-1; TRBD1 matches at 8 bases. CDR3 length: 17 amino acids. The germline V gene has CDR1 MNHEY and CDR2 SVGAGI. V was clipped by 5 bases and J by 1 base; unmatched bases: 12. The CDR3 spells CASSNRQGPWGNTEAFF. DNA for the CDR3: TGTGCCAGCAGTAATAGACAGGGGCCATGGGGGAACACTGAAGCTTTCTTT.

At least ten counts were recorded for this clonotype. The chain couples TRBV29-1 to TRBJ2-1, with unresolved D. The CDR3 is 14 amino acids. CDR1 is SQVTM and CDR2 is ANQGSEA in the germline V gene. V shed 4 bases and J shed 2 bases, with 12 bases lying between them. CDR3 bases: TGCAGCGTTGCCCTCGGTGAAACCTACAATGAGCAGTTCTTC. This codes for CSVALGETYNEQFF.

The CDR3 sequence is CASSEGSLVQFF. The CDR3 DNA reads as TGTGCCAGCAGTGAAGGAAGCTTGGTGCAGTTCTTC. The V call is TRBV6-1, the J call TRBJ2-1; D unclear. This CDR3 spans 12 amino acids. Trimming took 1 base from V and 12 from J, leaving 10 bases between them. Germline CDR1 MNHNS, CDR2 SASEGT.

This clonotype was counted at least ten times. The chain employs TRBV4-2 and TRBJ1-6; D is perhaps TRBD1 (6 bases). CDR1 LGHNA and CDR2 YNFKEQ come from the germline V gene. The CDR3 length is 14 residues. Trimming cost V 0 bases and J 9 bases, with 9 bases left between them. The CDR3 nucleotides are TGTGCCAGCAGCCAAGATGACAGGTCTTCACCCCTCCACTTT. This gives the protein CASSQDDRSSPLHF.

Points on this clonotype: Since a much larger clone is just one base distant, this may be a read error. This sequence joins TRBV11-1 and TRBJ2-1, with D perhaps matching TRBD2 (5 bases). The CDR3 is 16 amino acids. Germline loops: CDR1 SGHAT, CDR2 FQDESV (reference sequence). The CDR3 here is CASSLRVADSYDEQFF. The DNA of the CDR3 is TGTGCCAGCAGCCTCCGGGTGGCGGACTCCTACGATGAGCAGTTCTTC.

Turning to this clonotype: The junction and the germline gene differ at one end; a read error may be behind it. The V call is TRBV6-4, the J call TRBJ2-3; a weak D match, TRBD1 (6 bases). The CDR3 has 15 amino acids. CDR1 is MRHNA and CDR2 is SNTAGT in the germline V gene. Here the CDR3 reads CASSDSRGSIDTQYF. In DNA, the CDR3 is TGTGCCAGCAGTGACTCTAGGGGGAGCATAGATACGCAGTATTTT.

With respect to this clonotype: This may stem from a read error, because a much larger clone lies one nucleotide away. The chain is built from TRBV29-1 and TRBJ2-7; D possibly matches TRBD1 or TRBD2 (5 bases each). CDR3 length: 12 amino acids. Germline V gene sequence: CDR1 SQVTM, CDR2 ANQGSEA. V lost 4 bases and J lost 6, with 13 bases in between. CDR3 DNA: TGCAGCGTTGTAGAGGGGCTCTGCGAGCAGTACTTC. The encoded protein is CSVVEGLCEQYF.

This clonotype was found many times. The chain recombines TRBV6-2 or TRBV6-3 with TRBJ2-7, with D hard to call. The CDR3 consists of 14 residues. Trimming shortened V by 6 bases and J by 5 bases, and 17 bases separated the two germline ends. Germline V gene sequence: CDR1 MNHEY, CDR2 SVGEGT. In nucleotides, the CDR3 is TGTGCCAGCAGATGGGAAGGAGCCGTGAACGAGCAGTACTTC. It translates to CASRWEGAVNEQYF.

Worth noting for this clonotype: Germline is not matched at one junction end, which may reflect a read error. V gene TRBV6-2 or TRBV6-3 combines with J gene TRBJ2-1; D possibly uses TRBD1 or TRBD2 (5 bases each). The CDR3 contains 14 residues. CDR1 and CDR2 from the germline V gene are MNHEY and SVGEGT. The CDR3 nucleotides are TGTGCCACCAGTTACGGGTCTTATAGCAGGGAGCAGTTTTTC. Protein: CATSYGSYSREQFF.

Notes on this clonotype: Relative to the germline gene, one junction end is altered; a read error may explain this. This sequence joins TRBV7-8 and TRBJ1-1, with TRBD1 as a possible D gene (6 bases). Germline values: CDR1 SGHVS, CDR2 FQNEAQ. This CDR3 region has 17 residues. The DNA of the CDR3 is TGTGCCAGCAGCTCACCTCAGGGGAACGGAGGTAGCGCTGAAGCTATCTTT. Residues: CASSSPQGNGGSAEAIF.

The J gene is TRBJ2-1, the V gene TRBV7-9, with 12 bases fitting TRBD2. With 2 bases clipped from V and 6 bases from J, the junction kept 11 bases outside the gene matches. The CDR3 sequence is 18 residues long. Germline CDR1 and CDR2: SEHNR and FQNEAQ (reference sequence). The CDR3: CASSLRLAGGVEGNEQFF. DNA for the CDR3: TGTGCCAGCAGCTTACGTCTAGCGGGAGGGGTAGAGGGCAATGAGCAGTTCTTC.

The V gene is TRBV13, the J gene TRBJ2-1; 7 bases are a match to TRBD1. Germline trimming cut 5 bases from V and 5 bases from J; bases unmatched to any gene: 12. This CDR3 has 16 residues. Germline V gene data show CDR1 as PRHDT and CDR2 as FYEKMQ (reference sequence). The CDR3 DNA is TGTGCCAGCAGCGCTTACCGGGACAGAAGTCACAATGAGCAGTTCTTC. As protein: CASSAYRDRSHNEQFF.

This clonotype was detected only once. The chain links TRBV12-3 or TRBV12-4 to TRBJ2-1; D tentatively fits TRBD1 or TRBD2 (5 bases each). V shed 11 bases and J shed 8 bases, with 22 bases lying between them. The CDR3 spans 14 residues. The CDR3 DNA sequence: TGTGCCTGCAATTTGGGGACGGCAATATATGAGCAGTTCTTC. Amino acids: CACNLGTAIYEQFF.

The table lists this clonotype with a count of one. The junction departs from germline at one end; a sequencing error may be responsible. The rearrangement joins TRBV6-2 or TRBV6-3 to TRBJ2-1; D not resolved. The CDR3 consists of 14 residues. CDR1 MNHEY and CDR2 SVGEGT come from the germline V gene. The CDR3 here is CASSPDHYRNVQFF. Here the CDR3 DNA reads TGTGCCAGCAGTCCTGACCACTACCGCAATGTGCAGTTCTTT.